This T cell receptor beta chain derives from a study of shared clonotypes between healthy human individuals. Whole-study results and caveats: The low donor count limited represented genetic and exposure-history diversity.

Profiling relied on immunoSEQ multiplex PCR, and the TCRdb table lists in-frame clones only, not all of them. In the table there are about 490,000 clones, approximately 80% of which are singletons. The table lists this clone with a count of one. What it binds is unknown. The study used approximately 90 million PBMCs per unsorted sample for genomic DNA. This CDR3 is built from 11 residues. V lost 5 bases to trimming and J lost 11 bases, with 15 bases between them. Germline values: CDR1 DFQATT, CDR2 SNEGSKA (reference sequence). The receptor was isolated from a middle-aged woman in good health. Some clones in this sample may be carry-over from other donors' samples. The gene calls are TRBV20-1 and TRBJ1-1; no clear D. Sequencing was done on a sample of PBMCs. The CDR3 loop reads CSAPFPGGAFF. The CDR3, as DNA: TGCAGTGCTCCCTTCCCAGGCGGGGCTTTCTTT.